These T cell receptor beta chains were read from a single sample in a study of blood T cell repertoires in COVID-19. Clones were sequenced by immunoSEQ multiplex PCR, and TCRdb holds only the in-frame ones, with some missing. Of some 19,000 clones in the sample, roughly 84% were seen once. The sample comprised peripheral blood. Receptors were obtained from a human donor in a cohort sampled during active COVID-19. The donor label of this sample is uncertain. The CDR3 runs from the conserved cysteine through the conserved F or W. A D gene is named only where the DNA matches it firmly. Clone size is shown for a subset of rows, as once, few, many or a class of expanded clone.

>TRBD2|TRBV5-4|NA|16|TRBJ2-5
CASSARGLAGVETQYF
TGTGCCAGCAGCGCGAGGGGCCTAGCGGGAGTGGAGACCCAGTACTTC
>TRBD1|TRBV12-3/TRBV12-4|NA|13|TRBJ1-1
CASKKTGDTEAFF
TGTGCCAGCAAGAAGACAGGGGACACTGAAGCTTTCTTT
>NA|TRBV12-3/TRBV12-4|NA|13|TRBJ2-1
CASSLPSPNEQFF
TGTGCCAGCAGTTTACCCTCCCCCAATGAGCAGTTCTTC
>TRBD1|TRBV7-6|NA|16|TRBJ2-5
CASSSPGQGHQETQYF
TGTGCCAGCAGTTCACCGGGACAGGGTCACCAAGAGACCCAGTACTTC
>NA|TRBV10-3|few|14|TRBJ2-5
CAISEPGTQETQYF
TGTGCCATCAGTGAGCCCGGGACTCAAGAGACCCAGTACTTC
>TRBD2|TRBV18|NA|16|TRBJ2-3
CASSSGTSGYTDTQYF
TGTGCCAGCTCATCCGGGACTAGCGGATACACAGATACGCAGTATTTT
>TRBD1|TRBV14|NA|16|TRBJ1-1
CASSQDGTGARTEAFF
TGTGCCAGCAGCCAAGATGGGACAGGGGCTCGGACTGAAGCTTTCTTT
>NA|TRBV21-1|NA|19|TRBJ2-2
CASSSRASGSFSVSGELFF
TGTGCCAGCAGCTCTAGGGCTAGCGGGAGTTTTAGTGTAAGCGGGGAGCTGTTTTTT
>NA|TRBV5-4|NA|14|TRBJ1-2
CASNRGSGIGGYTF
TGTGCCAGCAACCGGGGATCCGGGATAGGAGGCTACACCTTC
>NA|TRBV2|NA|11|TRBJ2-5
CASRGEETQYF
TGTGCCAGCAGGGGAGAAGAGACCCAGTACTTC
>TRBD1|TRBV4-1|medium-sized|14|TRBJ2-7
CASSQPTGVDEQYF
TGCGCCAGCAGCCAACCGACAGGGGTGGACGAGCAGTACTTC
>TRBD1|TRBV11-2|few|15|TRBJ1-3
CASSRRTGFGNTIYF
TGTGCCAGCAGCCGCAGGACAGGGTTTGGAAACACCATATATTTT
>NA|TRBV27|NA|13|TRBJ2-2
CASSSQNTGELFF
TGTGCCAGCAGTTCACAAAACACCGGGGAGCTGTTTTTT
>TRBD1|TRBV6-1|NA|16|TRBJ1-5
CASSGQRTGGGQPQHF
TGTGCCAGCAGTGGGCAACGGACAGGGGGCGGTCAGCCCCAGCATTTT
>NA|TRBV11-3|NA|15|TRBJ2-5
CASSLGFLAEETQYF
TGTGCCAGCAGCTTAGGTTTCCTAGCCGAAGAGACCCAGTACTTC
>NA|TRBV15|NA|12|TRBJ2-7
CATSADDMRQYF
TGTGCCACCAGCGCAGATGACATGCGGCAGTACTTC
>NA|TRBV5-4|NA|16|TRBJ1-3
CASSLGQPRSGNTIYF
TGTGCCAGCAGCTTGGGACAGCCTCGCTCTGGAAACACCATATATTTT
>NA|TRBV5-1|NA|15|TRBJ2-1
CASSSEGQFYNEQFF
TGCGCCAGCAGCTCGGAGGGACAGTTCTACAATGAGCAGTTCTTC
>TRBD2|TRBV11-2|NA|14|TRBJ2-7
CASSSSGETYEQYF
TGTGCCAGCAGCTCCAGCGGGGAAACCTACGAGCAGTACTTC
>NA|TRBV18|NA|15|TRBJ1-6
CASSLRQDGDSPLHF
TGTGCCAGCTCACTCCGACAGGATGGTGATTCACCCCTCCACTTT
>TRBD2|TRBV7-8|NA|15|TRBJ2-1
CASSLVAGGYNEQFF
TGTGCCAGCAGCTTAGTAGCGGGAGGCTACAATGAGCAGTTCTTC
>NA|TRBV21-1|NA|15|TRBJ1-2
CASSSGRGGVSGYTF
TGTGCCAGCAGCTCAGGGAGAGGGGGCGTGAGTGGCTACACCTTC
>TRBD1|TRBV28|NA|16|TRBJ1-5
CASRQRQGASNQPQHF
TGTGCCAGCAGGCAACGACAGGGGGCCTCCAATCAGCCCCAGCATTTT
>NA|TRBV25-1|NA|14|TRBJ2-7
CASSGAGRYYEQYF
TGTGCCAGCAGTGGGGCAGGGCGATACTACGAGCAGTACTTC
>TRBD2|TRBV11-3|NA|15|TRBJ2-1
CASSLGLAGALEQFF
TGTGCCAGCAGCCTAGGACTAGCGGGAGCTCTTGAGCAGTTCTTC
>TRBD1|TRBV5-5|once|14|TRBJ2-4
CASSLQGAKNIQYF
TGTGCCAGCAGCCTACAGGGGGCCAAAAACATTCAGTACTTC
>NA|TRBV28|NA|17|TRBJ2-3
CASSLPGLGGTGSGQYF
TGTGCCAGCAGTTTACCCGGACTAGGGGGGACCGGGAGCGGGCAGTATTTT
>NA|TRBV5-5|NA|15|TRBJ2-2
CASSLDPQNTGELFF
TGTGCCAGCAGCTTGGACCCACAGAACACCGGGGAGCTGTTTTTT
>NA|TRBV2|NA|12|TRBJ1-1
CASTLGNTEAFF
TGTGCCAGCACCCTAGGAAACACTGAAGCTTTCTTT